Each of the 3 T cell receptor delta chains below was sequenced from the same sample in a study of gamma-delta T cells after stem cell transplantation. TCRdb re-processed the RT-PCR reads using CATT. Here the sample spans around 1,300 delta-chain clones, around 5.1% being singletons. Material: gamma-delta T cells. The receptors shown here come from a human donor. It is not recorded whose cells these are; they may come from a transplant donor.

This clone is categorized as large. The chain joins TRDV2 to TRDJ1, with 10 bases fitting TRDD3. V gave up 1 base and J gave up 8 bases; unmatched junction bases: 9. This CDR3 contains 15 residues. The V gene's germline CDR1 is GEAIGNYY and CDR2 EKD. The chain's CDR3 is CACDTLGDAAGKLIF. The CDR3, as DNA: TGTGCCTGTGACACACTGGGGGATGCGGCCGGAAAACTCATCTTT.

The sample holds a few counts of this clone. This DNA translates differently at residue 4 from the TCRdb protein, which is that of a much larger clone; a read error is likely, and the protein shown is the DNA's own translation. DNA of the CDR3: TGTGCCTGTGGCACCGTGGGTTCTGGGGGATACGCGGCGGAAGGAGACACCGATAAACTCATCTTT. Its protein is CACGTVGSGGYAAEGDTDKLIF. V gene TRDV2 combines with J gene TRDJ1; 12 bases map to TRDD3. Germline loops: CDR1 GEAIGNYY, CDR2 EKD. This CDR3 comprises 22 residues.

This clone was picked up a small number of times. This chain uses TRDV2 with TRDJ1; D gene uncertain. Germline V lookup: CDR1 GEAIGNYY, CDR2 EKD. This CDR3 is built from 19 residues. V was trimmed by 1 base and J by 0 bases, leaving 23 bases between them. The CDR3 sequence is CACDTLTSTGKGYTDKLIF. The CDR3 DNA reads TGTGCCTGTGACACTTTAACCAGTACAGGGAAGGGGTACACCGATAAACTCATCTTT.